What follows is one T cell receptor (beta chain) and its context. The V and J ends lost 2 bases and 7 bases, in that order; junction bases with no gene match: 8. The CDR3 totals 15 residues. Germline V gene data show CDR1 as SEHNR and CDR2 as FQNEAQ (reference sequence). This specimen belongs to a study of regulatory T cells in long-lasting Graves disease. Through Arm-PCR of CDR3 regions and iRepertoire HTBI primers, TCR beta libraries were built. TCRdb independently ran MiXCR on the multiplex PCR reads; one entry per CDR3 protein. The table shows about 450,000 distinct CDR3 sequences, with approximately 14% occurring only once. Time point noted: newly diagnosed GD, antithyroid drugs for less than 3 months. With RNA extracted from PBMCs as input, the TCR library was made. The same specimen was also included in a second study, on T cells in Graves' hyperthyroidism and ophthalmopathy.

Specimen: peripheral blood mononuclear cells (PBMCs), collected at new diagnosis, from a patient treated with antithyroid drugs. The source of this sequence is a woman in her fifties or sixties with Graves disease. The rearrangement joins TRBV7-9 to TRBJ2-7; 10 positions match TRBD1. The CDR3 spells CASSLLTGGREEQYF. DNA of the CDR3: TGTGCCAGCAGCTTATTGACAGGGGGCCGGGAGGAGCAGTACTTC.